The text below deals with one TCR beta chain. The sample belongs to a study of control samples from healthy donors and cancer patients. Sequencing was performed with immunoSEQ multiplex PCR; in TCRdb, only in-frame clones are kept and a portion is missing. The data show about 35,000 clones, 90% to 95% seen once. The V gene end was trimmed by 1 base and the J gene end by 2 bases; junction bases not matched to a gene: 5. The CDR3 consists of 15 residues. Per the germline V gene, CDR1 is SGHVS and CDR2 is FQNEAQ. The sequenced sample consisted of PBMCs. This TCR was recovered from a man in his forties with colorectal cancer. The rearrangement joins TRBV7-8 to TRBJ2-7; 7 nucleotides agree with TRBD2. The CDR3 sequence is CASSLGGGPTYEQYF. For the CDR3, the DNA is TGTGCCAGCAGCTTAGGCGGGGGTCCAACCTACGAGCAGTACTTC.